The 18 T cell receptor beta chains below all came from one sample that was sequenced in a study of cytomegalovirus exposure and HLA in healthy donors. The PCR employed 60 Vbeta primers together with 13 Jbeta primers. Some clones are missing from TCRdb's copy, which holds only in-frame ones; the method was immunoSEQ multiplex PCR. The sample lists 200,000 to 250,000 clones; around 80% were seen once. Material for sequencing was PBMCs. These receptor sequences come from a woman aged 55-69 years in good health and CMV-seropositive.

The V and J genes are TRBV6-1 and TRBJ2-7; TRBD1 agrees at 7 bases. CDR3 size: 13 residues. The V gene's germline CDR1 is MNHNS and CDR2 SASEGT. The trim removed 7 bases at V and 1 base at J, leaving 4 bases unmatched. The CDR3 sequence: CASIPGQSYEQYF. As DNA, the CDR3 is TGTGCCAGCATTCCGGGACAGTCCTACGAGCAGTACTTC.

The genes are TRBV7-3 and TRBJ2-3; 8 bases match TRBD1. Losses at the gene ends were 3 bases for V and 3 bases for J; bases not matched to a gene: 5. The germline gives CDR1 SGHTA, CDR2 FQGTGA. This CDR3 has 15 residues. The CDR3 protein is CASSLRDRMTDTQYF. The CDR3 bases are TGTGCCAGCAGCTTGAGGGACAGGATGACAGATACGCAGTATTTT.

The J gene is TRBJ1-2, the V gene TRBV6-5; D call uncertain. The CDR3 runs 16 residues. CDR1 and CDR2 from the germline V gene are MNHEY and SVGAGI. Between the trimmed V and J ends, which lost 0 bases and 0 bases, there was a span of 11 bases. CDR3 DNA sequence: TGTGCCAGCAGTTACTCGACGGGGAGAGCTAACTATGGCTACACCTTC. Amino acids: CASSYSTGRANYGYTF.

This chain connects TRBV9 to TRBJ1-4; 10 positions agree with TRBD1. The CDR3 sequence is 14 residues long. Looked up from germline, CDR1 is SGDLS and CDR2 is YYNGEE. Unmatched junction bases numbered 4, after V lost 3 bases and J lost 8 bases. This CDR3 is CASSAGQGVEKLFF. DNA of the CDR3: TGTGCCAGCAGCGCAGGACAGGGGGTGGAAAAACTGTTTTTT.

The CDR3 sequence is CASSAGQGYGYTF. The CDR3 region has the DNA TGTGCCAGCAGCGCCGGACAGGGCTATGGCTACACCTTC. This chain links TRBV28 with TRBJ1-2; 8 bases map to TRBD1. V dropped 6 bases and J dropped 4; count of bases not matched to a gene: 4. This CDR3 contains 13 residues. The germline V gene encodes CDR1 MDHEN and CDR2 SYDVKM.

The chain joins TRBV27 to TRBJ1-5; D not certain. This CDR3 comprises 13 residues. The V end lost 3 bases, the J end lost 6 bases, and 9 bases lay between the germline ends. Germline assignment: CDR1 MNHEY and CDR2 SMNVEV (reference sequence). As DNA, the CDR3 is TGTGCCAGCAGTTTTAGGAGGAGTCAGCCCCAGCATTTT. It encodes CASSFRRSQPQHF.

V usage is TRBV11-2 and J usage is TRBJ2-1; 14 bases match TRBD2. This CDR3 has 17 amino acids. Losses at the gene ends were 5 bases for V and 6 bases for J; bases not matched to a gene: 9. Germline assignment: CDR1 SGHAT and CDR2 FQNNGV. The CDR3 reads CASSVTSGRAFGNEQFF. In DNA, the CDR3 is TGTGCCAGCAGCGTGACTAGCGGGAGGGCCTTCGGCAATGAGCAGTTCTTC.

This sequence joins TRBV5-1 and TRBJ2-7, with TRBD2 matching over 10 bases. Per germline, CDR1 SGHRS and CDR2 YFSETQ. Losses at the gene ends were 0 bases for V and 5 bases for J; bases not matched to a gene: 8. The CDR3 runs 16 residues. The CDR3 bases are TGCGCCAGCAGCTTGGCGTCTAGCGGGAGTCGGAACGAGCAGTACTTC. It specifies CASSLASSGSRNEQYF.

This rearrangement joins TRBV6-5 to TRBJ1-6, with D possibly being TRBD1 (5 bases). This CDR3 is built from 13 residues. Trimming pared 6 bases from V and 10 bases from J, leaving 13 bases between. Germline CDR1 MNHEY, CDR2 SVGAGI. DNA for the CDR3: TGTGCCAGCAGACCCAGGGTCCAGTCACCCCTCCACTTT. Translating it yields CASRPRVQSPLHF.

The chain recombines TRBV30 with TRBJ2-2; possible D gene TRBD1, 6 bases. The CDR3 is 13 residues long. V was cut by 2 bases and J by 14 bases, with 18 bases left in between. The V gene's germline CDR1 is GTSNPN and CDR2 SVGIG (reference sequence). Here the CDR3 reads CAWSFIGQGRLFF. The DNA of the CDR3 is TGTGCCTGGAGTTTTATAGGCCAGGGGCGACTGTTTTTT.

V gene TRBV5-1 combines with J gene TRBJ1-4, with D perhaps TRBD1 (5 bases). The CDR3 has 15 amino acids. Germline V gene sequence: CDR1 SGHRS, CDR2 YFSETQ. The V gene lost 6 bases and the J gene lost 8 bases, with 20 bases spanning the gap. CDR3 loop: CASKWGSGAREKLFF. CDR3 DNA sequence: TGCGCCAGCAAGTGGGGCAGCGGGGCCAGGGAAAAACTGTTTTTT.

The rearrangement links TRBV12-5 to TRBJ2-3; 12 bases agree with TRBD2. CDR1 is LGHNT, CDR2 FRNRAP, per germline. The CDR3 covers 16 residues. The V and J ends lost 1 base and 3 bases, in that order; junction bases with no gene match: 2. Here the CDR3 DNA reads TGTGCTAGTGGTTTGGGGACTAGCGGGAAAACAGATACGCAGTATTTT. Translation: CASGLGTSGKTDTQYF.

The chain couples TRBV5-1 to TRBJ2-3; 7 bases are a match to TRBD1. CDR1 is SGHRS and CDR2 is YFSETQ in the germline V gene. The J segment lost 0 bases and the V segment lost 9 bases, leaving 13 bases of the junction unmatched. The CDR3 is 16 residues long. This chain's CDR3 is CATHSGQTPSTDTQYF. CDR3 in DNA: TGCGCCACCCACTCGGGACAGACCCCTAGCACAGATACGCAGTATTTT.

V gene TRBV6-5 combines with J gene TRBJ2-1; 8 bases agree with TRBD2. CDR1 is MNHEY and CDR2 is SVGAGI in the germline V gene. J lost 8 bases, V lost 6 bases, and 9 bases had no gene match. This CDR3 is built from 14 residues. CDR3 DNA: TGTGCCAGCAGGAGCGGGGGAACCTGGGATGAGCAGTTCTTC. Translated: CASRSGGTWDEQFF.

The genes are TRBV18 and TRBJ1-3; 7 bases match TRBD1. Germline V CDR1 and CDR2: KGHSH, LQKENI. With 2 bases clipped from V and 0 bases from J, the junction kept 7 bases outside the gene matches. The CDR3 is 17 amino acids. As DNA, the CDR3 is TGTGCCAGCTCACCAACTCCGACAGGGTACTCTGGAAACACCATATATTTT. As protein: CASSPTPTGYSGNTIYF.

The gene calls are TRBV5-4 and TRBJ1-5, with 7 bases lining up with TRBD1. This CDR3 has 15 residues. Germline trimming cut 4 bases from V and 2 bases from J; bases unmatched to any gene: 6. Looked up from germline, CDR1 is SGHNT and CDR2 is YYREEE (reference sequence). CDR3 region: CASSRTGDGNQPQHF. The CDR3, as DNA: TGTGCCAGCAGCCGGACAGGAGACGGCAATCAGCCCCAGCATTTT.

The gene calls are TRBV4-1 and TRBJ1-2, with TRBD1 as a possible D gene (5 bases). Germline CDR1 reads MGHRA; CDR2 reads YSYEKL. The CDR3 consists of 11 residues. The germline V and J ends were trimmed by 3 bases and 7 bases, with 6 bases remaining between them. The DNA for the CDR3 is TGCGCCAGCAGCCACGGGGGTGGCTACACCTTC. Translating gives CASSHGGGYTF.

The V gene is TRBV7-9, the J gene TRBJ1-2; D is uncertain. The V end was cut by 0 bases, the J end by 10 bases, with 15 bases between. Looked up from germline, CDR1 is SEHNR and CDR2 is FQNEAQ (reference sequence). CDR3 length: 14 amino acids. This chain's CDR3 is CASSLARAGPTYTF. CDR3 sequence (DNA): TGTGCCAGCAGCTTAGCGCGGGCCGGCCCTACCTACACCTTC.